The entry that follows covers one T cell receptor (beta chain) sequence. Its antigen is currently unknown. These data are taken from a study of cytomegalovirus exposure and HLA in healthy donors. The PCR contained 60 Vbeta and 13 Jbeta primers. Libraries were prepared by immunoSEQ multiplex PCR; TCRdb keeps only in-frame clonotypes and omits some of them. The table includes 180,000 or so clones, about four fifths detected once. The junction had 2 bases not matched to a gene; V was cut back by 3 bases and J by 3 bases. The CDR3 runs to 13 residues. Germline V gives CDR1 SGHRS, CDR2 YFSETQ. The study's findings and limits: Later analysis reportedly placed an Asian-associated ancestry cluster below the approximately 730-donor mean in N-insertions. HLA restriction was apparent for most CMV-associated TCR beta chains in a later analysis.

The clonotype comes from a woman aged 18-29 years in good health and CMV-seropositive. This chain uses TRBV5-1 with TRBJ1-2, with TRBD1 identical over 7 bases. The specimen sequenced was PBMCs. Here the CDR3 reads CASSSGTDYGYTF. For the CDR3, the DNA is TGCGCCAGCAGCTCCGGGACAGACTATGGCTACACCTTC. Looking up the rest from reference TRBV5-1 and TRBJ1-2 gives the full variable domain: KAGVTQTPRYLIKTRGQQVTLSCSPISGHRSVSWYQQTPGQGLQFLFEYFSETQRNKGNFPGRFSGRQFSNSRSEMNVSTLELGDSALYLCASSSGTDYGYTFGSGTRLTVV.